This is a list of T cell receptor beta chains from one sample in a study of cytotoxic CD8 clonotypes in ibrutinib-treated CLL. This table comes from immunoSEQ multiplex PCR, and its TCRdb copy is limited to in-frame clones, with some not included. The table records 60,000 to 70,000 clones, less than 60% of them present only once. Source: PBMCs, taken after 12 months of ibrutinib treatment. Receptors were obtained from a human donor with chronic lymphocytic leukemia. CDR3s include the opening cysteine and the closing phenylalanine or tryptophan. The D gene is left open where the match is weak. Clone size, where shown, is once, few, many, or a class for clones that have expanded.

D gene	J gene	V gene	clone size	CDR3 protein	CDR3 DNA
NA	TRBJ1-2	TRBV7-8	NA	CASSLGPSGGGYTF	TGTGCCAGCAGCTTAGGCCCGAGCGGGGGGGGCTACACCTTC
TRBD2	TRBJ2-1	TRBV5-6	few	CASSLGTSGSGAYNEQFF	TGTGCCAGCAGCCTGGGGACTAGCGGGAGCGGGGCCTACAATGAGCAGTTCTTC
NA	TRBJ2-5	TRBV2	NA	CASSSTLGGPVSGTQYF	TGTGCCAGCAGCTCCACGCTAGGGGGACCCGTATCAGGCACCCAGTACTTC
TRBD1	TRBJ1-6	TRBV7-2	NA	CASSPIGGNNSPLHF	TGTGCCAGCAGCCCGATAGGGGGCAATAATTCACCCCTCCACTTT
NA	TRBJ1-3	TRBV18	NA	CASSPINGNTIYF	TGTGCCAGCTCACCTATAAATGGAAACACCATATATTTT
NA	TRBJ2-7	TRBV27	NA	CASSKAPDRGEQYF	TGTGCCAGCAGTAAAGCCCCCGACCGCGGCGAGCAGTACTTC
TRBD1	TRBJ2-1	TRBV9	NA	CASSVEGQRYNEQFF	TGTGCCAGCAGCGTAGAGGGACAGAGATACAATGAGCAGTTCTTC
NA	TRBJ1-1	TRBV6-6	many	CASSFNTNTEAFF	TGTGCCAGCAGTTTTAATACGAACACTGAAGCTTTCTTT
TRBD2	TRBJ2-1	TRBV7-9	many	CASSLRTSGYNEQFF	TGTGCCAGCAGCTTAAGGACTAGCGGCTACAATGAGCAGTTCTTC
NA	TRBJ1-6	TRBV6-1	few	CASSEAHGSSYNSPLHF	TGTGCCAGCAGTGAAGCCCACGGGAGCTCCTATAATTCACCCCTCCACTTT
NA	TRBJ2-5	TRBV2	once	CASIGAWVTQYF	TGTGCCAGCATTGGGGCGTGGGTGACCCAGTACTTC
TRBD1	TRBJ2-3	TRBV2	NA	CASSQMTGGTDTQYF	TGTGCCAGCAGCCAAATGACAGGGGGCACAGATACGCAGTATTTT
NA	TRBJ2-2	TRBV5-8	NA	CASSQEGVTGELFF	TGTGCCAGCAGCCAGGAGGGAGTTACCGGGGAGCTGTTTTTT
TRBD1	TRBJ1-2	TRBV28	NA	CASSRPAGQGLSGYTF	TGTGCCAGCAGTCGCCCGGCGGGACAGGGGTTATCTGGCTACACCTTC
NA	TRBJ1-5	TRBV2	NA	CASTEGDRSYQPQHF	TGTGCCAGCACCGAAGGAGACAGAAGTTATCAGCCCCAGCATTTT
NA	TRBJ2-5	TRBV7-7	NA	CASSSTGEQETQYF	TGTGCCAGCAGCTCGACGGGGGAACAAGAGACCCAGTACTTC
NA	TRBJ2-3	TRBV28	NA	CASSLAGQPDTQYF	TGTGCCAGCAGTTTAGCGGGGCAGCCAGATACGCAGTATTTT
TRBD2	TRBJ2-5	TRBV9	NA	CASSVDAGGPGETQYF	TGTGCCAGCAGCGTAGACGCGGGAGGGCCCGGGGAGACCCAGTACTTC
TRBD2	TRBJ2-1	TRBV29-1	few	CSVGPRLAGDEQFF	TGCAGCGTTGGCCCCCGACTAGCGGGAGATGAGCAGTTCTTC